Below, one T cell receptor beta chain is given with its context. Using immunoSEQ multiplex PCR, the repertoire was profiled, and TCRdb retains in-frame clones only, with some absent. Of a few hundred thousand clones in the sample, more than 70% were seen once. This specimen belongs to a study of blood T cell repertoires in COVID-19. In germline, CDR1 is SGHRS, CDR2 YFSETQ. The V end was cut by 0 bases, the J end by 5 bases, with 9 bases between. This CDR3 spans 14 amino acids. The sample was peripheral blood. The V and J genes are TRBV5-1 and TRBJ1-5; TRBD1 is a possible D gene (6 bases). The receptor was isolated from a young woman with acute or convalescent COVID-19. CDR3 sequence: CASSLAPGDQPQHF. CDR3 bases: TGCGCCAGCAGCTTGGCGCCAGGGGATCAGCCCCAGCATTTT. The full variable domain, with the rest looked up from reference TRBV5-1 and TRBJ1-5, is KAGVTQTPRYLIKTRGQQVTLSCSPISGHRSVSWYQQTPGQGLQFLFEYFSETQRNKGNFPGRFSGRQFSNSRSEMNVSTLELGDSALYLCASSLAPGDQPQHFGDGTRLSIL.